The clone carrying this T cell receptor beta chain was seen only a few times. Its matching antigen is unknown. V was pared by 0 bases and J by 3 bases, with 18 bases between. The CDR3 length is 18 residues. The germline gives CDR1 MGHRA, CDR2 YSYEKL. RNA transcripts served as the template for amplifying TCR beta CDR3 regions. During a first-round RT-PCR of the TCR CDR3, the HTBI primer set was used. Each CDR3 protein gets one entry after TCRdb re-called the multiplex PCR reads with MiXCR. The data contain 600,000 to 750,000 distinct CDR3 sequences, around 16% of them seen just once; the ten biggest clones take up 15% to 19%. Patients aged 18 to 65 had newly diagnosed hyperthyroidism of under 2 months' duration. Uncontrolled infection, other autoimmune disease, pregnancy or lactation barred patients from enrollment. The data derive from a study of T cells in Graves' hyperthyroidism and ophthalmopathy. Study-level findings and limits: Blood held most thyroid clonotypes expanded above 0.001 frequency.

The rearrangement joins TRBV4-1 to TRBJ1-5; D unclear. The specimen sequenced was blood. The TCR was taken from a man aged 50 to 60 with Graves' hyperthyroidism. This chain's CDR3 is CASSQDSGIRSLNQPQHF. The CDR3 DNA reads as TGCGCCAGCAGCCAAGATTCGGGGATTCGGTCCCTCAATCAGCCCCAGCATTTT.